Shown below are 22 T cell receptor beta chains from a single sample sequenced in a study of T cell repertoires and HLA-DP antigens. The data were produced by immunoSEQ multiplex PCR, yet TCRdb's version contains in-frame clones alone and is incomplete. The table lists about 3,700 clones, over 60% of them singletons, with 20% to 25% in the top ten. After approximately 16 days' expansion, CD4+ cells were restimulated less than 30 h with HeLa expressing allogeneic DPB1. Stimulation used HeLa cells expressing transduced HLA-DPA1/DPB1, HLA-DM, invariant chain and CD80. Input material: CD137- CD4+ T cells from cultured PBMCs. All receptors derive from a woman between 18 and 29 years old in good health and CMV-seronegative.

The gene calls are TRBV5-1 and TRBJ1-1; perhaps TRBD1 as D (6 bases). The ends were cut back, 2 bases at V and 5 bases at J, with 7 bases in the middle. This CDR3 is built from 12 residues. Germline loops: CDR1 SGHRS, CDR2 YFSETQ. The CDR3 bases are TGCGCCAGCAGCTTCAGGGGAACTGAAGCTTTCTTT. It specifies CASSFRGTEAFF.

The CDR3 loop is CASSLMNRGSTDTQYF. CDR3 coding DNA: TGTGCCAGCAGCTTGATGAATAGGGGGAGCACAGATACGCAGTATTTT. The chain couples TRBV5-4 to TRBJ2-3, with a tentative D call TRBD1 (6 bases). Germline-derived CDR1 and CDR2 are SGHNT and YYREEE (reference sequence). Trimming removed 1 base from V and 0 bases from J, with 12 bases in between. The CDR3 runs 16 residues.

CDR3 nucleotide sequence: TGTGCCAGCAGCAGTGGCCGGGACAGGGCTAATGAAAAACTGTTTTTT. Translation: CASSSGRDRANEKLFF. The chain couples TRBV5-4 to TRBJ1-4, with TRBD1 matching 9 bases. Germline lookup yields CDR1 SGHNT and CDR2 YYREEE (reference sequence). Trimming took 4 bases from V and 3 from J; bases not matched to a gene: 7. There are 16 residues in the CDR3.

The chain joins TRBV10-3 to TRBJ2-5; TRBD2 matches at 15 bases. This CDR3 is 18 amino acids long. In germline, CDR1 is ENHRY, CDR2 SYGVKD. V was pared by 5 bases and J by 5 bases, with 12 bases of the junction left unmatched. CDR3 in amino acids: CAISSGLAGGFDLETQYF. The DNA of the CDR3 is TGTGCCATCAGTTCCGGACTAGCGGGAGGGTTCGACCTGGAGACCCAGTACTTC.

V is TRBV7-2 and J is TRBJ2-3; tentative D call: TRBD2 (5 bases). Germline V lookup: CDR1 SGHTA, CDR2 FQGNSA. V was trimmed by 5 bases and J by 5 bases, leaving 11 bases between them. The CDR3 is 13 residues long. The CDR3 here is CASSIRGQDTQYF. CDR3 nucleotide sequence: TGTGCCAGCAGCATCCGCGGGCAAGATACGCAGTATTTT. Full variable domain (remainder filled in from reference TRBV7-2 and TRBJ2-3): GAGVSQSPSNKVTEKGKDVELRCDPISGHTALYWYRQSLGQGLEFLIYFQGNSAPDKSGLPSDRFSAERTGGSVSTLTIQRTQQEDSAVYLCASSIRGQDTQYFGPGTRLTVL.

The V call is TRBV7-3, the J call TRBJ2-1; 11 nucleotides match TRBD1. CDR3 length: 18 residues. Germline-derived CDR1 and CDR2 are SGHTA and FQGTGA. V shed 0 bases, J shed 0 bases, and the junction held 4 bases outside the gene matches. The CDR3 region has the DNA TGTGCCAGCAGCTTAACGAGGACAGGGGGCGGCTCCTACAATGAGCAGTTCTTC. Amino acids: CASSLTRTGGGSYNEQFF.

The chain uses TRBV19 and TRBJ1-6; 8 nucleotides align to TRBD1. After removal of 4 bases from V and 8 bases from J, the junction contained 4 bases not matched to a gene. The CDR3 covers 14 residues. CDR1 is LNHDA, CDR2 SQIVND, per germline (reference sequence). The CDR3 region is CASSTTGEDSPLHF. As DNA, the CDR3 is TGTGCCAGTAGTACGACAGGGGAAGATTCACCCCTCCACTTT.

The chain has TRBV30 and TRBJ1-2; 7 nucleotides agree with TRBD1. Germline lookup yields CDR1 GTSNPN and CDR2 SVGIG (reference sequence). The CDR3 length is 13 residues. The V gene end was trimmed by 3 bases and the J gene end by 8 bases; junction bases not matched to a gene: 9. The CDR3 nucleotides read TGTGCCTGGAGAGGGGCAGGGGGGCAAGGCTACACCTTC. It yields the protein CAWRGAGGQGYTF.

V gene TRBV28 combines with J gene TRBJ1-3, with 7 positions matching TRBD1. CDR3 length: 16 amino acids. The trim removed 7 bases at V and 1 base at J, leaving 10 bases unmatched. CDR1 is MDHEN and CDR2 is SYDVKM in the germline V gene. The CDR3 is CASMPGTVVSGNTIYF. CDR3 coding DNA: TGTGCCAGCATGCCCGGGACAGTTGTATCTGGAAACACCATATATTTT.

This rearrangement joins TRBV6-5 to TRBJ2-3; TRBD2 matches at 10 bases. The trim removed 4 bases at V and 4 bases at J, leaving 8 bases unmatched. CDR1 is MNHEY and CDR2 is SVGAGI in the germline V gene. This CDR3 is built from 16 residues. Here the CDR3 DNA reads TGTGCCAGCAGTTCCCCCAGGACTAGCGGACCAGATACGCAGTATTTT. Amino acid sequence: CASSSPRTSGPDTQYF.

This chain uses TRBV15 with TRBJ2-7; D ambiguous. The CDR3 runs 14 residues. Trimming removed 6 bases from V and 2 bases from J, with 14 bases in between. CDR1 LNHNV and CDR2 YYDKDF come from the germline V gene (reference sequence). The CDR3 DNA follows: TGTGCCACCAGTAGAAGTGGGCTCCCCTACGAGCAGTACTTC. Translating gives CATSRSGLPYEQYF.

Judged by abundance, this clone is large. This chain joins TRBV30 and TRBJ2-1, with D tentatively TRBD1 (6 bases). Germline V gives CDR1 GTSNPN, CDR2 SVGIG (reference sequence). Trimming shortened V by 2 bases and J by 12 bases, and 11 bases separated the two germline ends. This CDR3 contains 11 residues. The CDR3 DNA reads TGTGCCTGGAGTTCGGGACAAACGCAGTTCTTC. As protein: CAWSSGQTQFF.

The chain employs TRBV18 and TRBJ1-2; 11 positions agree with TRBD1. Per the germline V gene, CDR1 is KGHSH and CDR2 is LQKENI. V trimming: 3 bases; J trimming: 6 bases; junction bases outside the gene matches: 0. This CDR3 spans 13 amino acids. The CDR3 is CASSPGQGDGYTF. CDR3 DNA sequence: TGTGCCAGCTCACCGGGACAGGGGGATGGCTACACCTTC.

The chain couples TRBV2 to TRBJ1-1; weak D call: TRBD1 (5 bases). Per germline, CDR1 SNHLY and CDR2 FYNNEI. The V end was cut by 9 bases, the J end by 7 bases, with 18 bases between. The CDR3 has 13 residues. CDR3 in DNA: TGTGCCAGATTGGGAGGGGCTTCTTTTGAAGCTTTCTTT. It codes for CARLGGASFEAFF. The whole variable domain, filled in from reference TRBV2 and TRBJ1-1, reads EPEVTQTPSHQVTQMGQEVILRCVPISNHLYFYWYRQILGQKVEFLVSFYNNEISEKSEIFDDQFSVERPDGSNFTLKIRSTKLEDSAMYFCARLGGASFEAFFGQGTRLTVV.

This clone is categorized as large. V gene TRBV21-1 combines with J gene TRBJ1-2; whether TRBD1, the table's D call, matches the DNA was not checked. TRBV21-1 is deemed a pseudogene. The CDR3 sequence is 14 residues long. Written as DNA, the CDR3 is TGTGCCAGCAGCTGGACAGGGACAAACTATGGCTACACCTTC. It codes for CASSWTGTNYGYTF.

V gene TRBV6-1 combines with J gene TRBJ2-5; maybe TRBD2 (6 bases). V was trimmed by 0 bases and J by 2 bases, leaving 22 bases between them. CDR1 is MNHNS and CDR2 is SASEGT in the germline V gene. CDR3 length: 19 residues. The DNA for the CDR3 is TGTGCCAGCAGTGAAGCCGGACATGGGGGGACTTCTAGACAAGAGACCCAGTACTTC. Its protein product is CASSEAGHGGTSRQETQYF.

The chain carries TRBV5-6 and TRBJ2-7; 9 nucleotides agree with TRBD1. The CDR3 extends over 14 amino acids. V was pared by 4 bases and J by 5 bases, with 7 bases of the junction left unmatched. Germline assignment: CDR1 SGHDT and CDR2 YYEEEE. This CDR3 reads CASSPGGQGHEQYF. CDR3 coding DNA: TGTGCCAGCAGCCCGGGGGGACAGGGCCACGAGCAGTACTTC.

This clone appeared once. J is TRBJ2-7 and V is TRBV11-2, with 7 bases matching TRBD2. J gave up 4 bases and V 8 bases, and 8 bases lay outside the gene matches. CDR1 is SGHAT and CDR2 is FQNNGV in the germline V gene. This CDR3 is 13 amino acids long. The CDR3 sequence is CASQPPGGYEQYF. CDR3 nucleotides: TGTGCCAGCCAACCACCGGGGGGATACGAGCAGTACTTC.

This clone showed up just a few times. The CDR3 spells CASRTSGANVLTF. The CDR3 coding sequence is TGTGCCAGCAGGACCTCTGGGGCCAACGTCCTGACTTTC. The chain combines TRBV2 with TRBJ2-6; D remains unclear. The CDR3 is 13 amino acids. V lost 6 bases and J 0 bases, leaving 3 bases between the germline ends. CDR1 SNHLY and CDR2 FYNNEI come from the germline V gene.

The gene calls are TRBV12-5 and TRBJ1-1, with D hard to call. V lost 2 bases to trimming and J lost 2 bases, with 9 bases between them. Germline-derived CDR1 and CDR2 are LGHNT and FRNRAP. The CDR3 length is 14 residues. DNA for the CDR3: TGTGCTAGTGGTTTGAAGAACAGTAACACTGAAGCTTTCTTT. This encodes CASGLKNSNTEAFF.

The chain recombines TRBV6-6 with TRBJ1-1; 9 bases line up with TRBD1. The CDR3 spans 14 residues. V lost 4 bases, J lost 1 base, and 1 base stayed unmatched. Germline V gives CDR1 MNHNY, CDR2 SVGAGI (reference sequence). The chain's CDR3 is CASSLTGGNTEAFF. CDR3 DNA sequence: TGTGCCAGCAGTTTGACAGGGGGGAACACTGAAGCTTTCTTT.

The genes are TRBV27 and TRBJ2-5, with TRBD1 matching over 9 bases. CDR3 size: 15 residues. Unmatched junction bases numbered 5, after V lost 3 bases and J lost 3 bases. Germline V gives CDR1 MNHEY, CDR2 SMNVEV (reference sequence). The CDR3 DNA sequence: TGTGCCAGCAGTTTCATGACAGGGGGAAAAGAGACCCAGTACTTC. This translates into CASSFMTGGKETQYF.